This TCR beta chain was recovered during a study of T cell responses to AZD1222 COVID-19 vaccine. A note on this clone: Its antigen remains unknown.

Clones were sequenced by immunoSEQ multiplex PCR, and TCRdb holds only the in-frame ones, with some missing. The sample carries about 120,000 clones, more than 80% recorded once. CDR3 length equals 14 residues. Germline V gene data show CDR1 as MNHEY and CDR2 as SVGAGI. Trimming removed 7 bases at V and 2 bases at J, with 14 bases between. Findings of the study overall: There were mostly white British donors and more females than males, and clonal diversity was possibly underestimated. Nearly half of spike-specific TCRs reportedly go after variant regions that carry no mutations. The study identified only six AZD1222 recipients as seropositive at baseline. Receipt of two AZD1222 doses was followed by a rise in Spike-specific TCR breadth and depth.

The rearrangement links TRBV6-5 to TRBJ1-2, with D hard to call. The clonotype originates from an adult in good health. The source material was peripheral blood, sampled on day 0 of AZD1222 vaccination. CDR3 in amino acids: CASNLGARNYGYTF. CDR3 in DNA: TGTGCCAGCAATCTGGGTGCTAGAAACTATGGCTACACCTTC.